This entry lists 3 T cell receptor beta chains sequenced from one sample in a study of long-term antiretroviral therapy in people with HIV. The libraries were made with immunoSEQ v3.0 at survey level. TCRdb's table, derived via immunoSEQ multiplex PCR, lists solely in-frame clones and lacks some. This sample carries around 25,000 clones, 65% to 85% of them seen once, and the ten largest clones take under 6%. Sequencing used unsorted PBMCs, obtained 3 years after starting antiretroviral therapy. The receptor set was obtained from a man aged 18-30 years with HIV.

For the CDR3, the DNA is TGTGCCATCTCCTCTAGCACAGATACGCAGTATTTT. This sequence encodes CAISSSTDTQYF. V is TRBV10-3 and J is TRBJ2-3, with D uncertain. The V gene's germline CDR1 is ENHRY and CDR2 SYGVKD. The V end lost 8 bases, the J end lost 0 bases, and 6 bases lay between the germline ends. The CDR3 spans 12 residues.

The chain recombines TRBV6-5 with TRBJ2-3; 9 bases line up with TRBD1. The V gene end was trimmed by 4 bases and the J gene end by 0 bases; junction bases not matched to a gene: 5. The length of the CDR3 is 16 residues. Germline loops: CDR1 MNHEY, CDR2 SVGAGI. The CDR3 DNA is TGTGCCAGCAGTTTTACCGGGACAGGGAGCACAGATACGCAGTATTTT. Amino acid sequence: CASSFTGTGSTDTQYF.

This chain links TRBV2 with TRBJ1-1; 7 bases align to TRBD1. The CDR3 loop spans 13 amino acids. Germline CDR1 reads SNHLY; CDR2 reads FYNNEI. After removal of 7 bases from V and 1 base from J, the junction contained 3 bases not matched to a gene. Here the CDR3 reads CASMRDRNTEAFF. CDR3 DNA sequence: TGTGCCAGCATGCGGGACAGGAACACTGAAGCTTTCTTT.